This T cell receptor beta chain was sequenced for a study of cytomegalovirus exposure and HLA in healthy donors. Study information: Researchers found that under 90% of almost 400 genotyped donors fell within the Caucasian-associated ancestry cluster. Findings and limits, study-wide: CMV antigen specificity was confirmed in vitro for a few CMV-associated chains. 87-base-pair reads could not separate some V segments, including TRBV6-2 and TRBV6-3.

With 60 Vbeta and 13 Jbeta primers, the PCR was carried out. Original methodology: Approximately 83 million unique TCR beta chains, roughly 11 million shared, were counted in a later analysis. Using immunoSEQ multiplex PCR, the repertoire was profiled, and TCRdb retains in-frame clones only, with some absent. That table supplies the V and J calls and clone size; D and trimming were determined from the DNA. The table has around 120,000 clones, roughly 15% seen once; the top ten hold 1.5% to 2%. A note on this clone: What it recognizes is unknown.

V was cut by 2 bases and J by 5 bases, with 12 bases left in between. This CDR3 is built from 14 residues. CDR1 SNHLY and CDR2 FYNNEI come from the germline V gene. This clonotype was sampled from a woman between 18 and 29 years old in good health and CMV-seronegative. The sequenced material came from PBMCs. This chain links TRBV2 with TRBJ2-5; tentatively, D is TRBD1 (5 bases). CDR3 sequence (DNA): TGTGCCAGCAGTGAACGCACAGGATCCGAGACCCAGTACTTC. Translation gives CASSERTGSETQYF.